These 3 T cell receptor beta chains originate from one sample sequenced in a study of CD8+ T cells in alopecia areata. Extracted from the samples, RNA was reverse transcribed into cDNA to serve as the sequencing template. Some clones are missing from TCRdb's copy, which holds only in-frame ones; the method was immunoSEQ multiplex PCR. The repertoire consists of approximately 210,000 clones, with around 43% occurring once and the leading ten covering approximately 2.9%. The treatment: oral pan-JAK inhibitor, 5-10 mg twice daily. Material: CD4+ T cells sorted from blood, obtained between weeks 36 and 40, from a patient treated with tofacitinib. The receptors were gathered from a human donor with alopecia areata.

This clone has a handful of counts. In DNA form, the CDR3 reads TGTGCCAGCAGCCCCAATGTGGAGACCCAGTACTTC. As protein: CASSPNVETQYF. The rearrangement links TRBV2 to TRBJ2-5; the D is unclear. Trimming pared 6 bases from V and 5 bases from J, leaving 10 bases between. CDR1 SNHLY and CDR2 FYNNEI come from the germline V gene. The CDR3 contains 12 residues. Looking up the rest from reference TRBV2 and TRBJ2-5 gives the full variable domain: EPEVTQTPSHQVTQMGQEVILRCVPISNHLYFYWYRQILGQKVEFLVSFYNNEISEKSEIFDDQFSVERPDGSNFTLKIRSTKLEDSAMYFCASSPNVETQYFGPGTRLLVL.

This clone appeared a few times. This sequence joins TRBV30 and TRBJ2-5; 7 bases are shared with TRBD2. The CDR3 is 13 residues long. The V gene's germline CDR1 is GTSNPN and CDR2 SVGIG (reference sequence). The trim removed 4 bases at V and 5 bases at J, leaving 7 bases unmatched. The CDR3 sequence: CAWTNVGGETQYF. The CDR3 bases are TGTGCCTGGACCAACGTGGGAGGGGAGACCCAGTACTTC. Looking up the rest from reference TRBV30 and TRBJ2-5 gives the full variable domain: SQTIHQWPATLVQPVGSPLSLECTVEGTSNPNLYWYRQAAGRGLQLLFYSVGIGQISSEVPQNLSASRPQDRQFILSSKKLLLSDSGFYLCAWTNVGGETQYFGPGTRLLVL.

V gene TRBV29-1 combines with J gene TRBJ2-1, with 10 bases fitting TRBD2. The CDR3 sequence is 15 residues long. The germline gives CDR1 SQVTM, CDR2 ANQGSEA. With 2 bases clipped from V and 8 bases from J, the junction kept 9 bases outside the gene matches. Here the CDR3 DNA reads TGCAGCGTTGAACTAAGAGCGGGAGGGCTTGATGAGCAGTTCTTC. It yields the protein CSVELRAGGLDEQFF.